The 32 T cell receptor beta chains given below trace back to one sample, sequenced in a study of shared clonotypes between healthy human individuals (dated by TCRdb to 2019 to 2021). Library method: the immunoSEQ multiplex PCR assay. TCRdb took this table from immuneACCESS and kept in-frame rearrangements with V and J called. Such tables lack part of the clones; where checked against another copy, unresolved V genes explain under half of the gap, and the rest is unexplained. Here the sample has fewer than 1 million clones; about 97% occur a single time. The ten biggest clones cover around 0.25% of the sample. CD8 naive samples were obtained by positive selection for CCR7 among CD45RO-negative cells, yielding a CD45RA+CCR7+ population from which TemRA cells were excluded. Sequencing was done on a sample of naive CD8+ T cells sorted from blood. Read against the paper, the sample's cell subset or site label means: CD45RA+CCR7+. These receptors came from a man aged 25 to 45 in good health.

The genes are TRBV11-2 and TRBJ1-3; TRBD1 agrees at 8 bases. Germline CDR1 is SGHAT and CDR2 is FQNNGV. V was pared by 0 bases and J by 2 bases, with 12 bases of the junction left unmatched. The length of the CDR3 is 19 residues. The CDR3 bases are TGTGCCAGCAGCTTAGATTGGTTATCGGTGGACAGGGCTGGAAACACCATATATTTT. This gives the protein CASSLDWLSVDRAGNTIYF.

The chain couples TRBV28 to TRBJ2-7; D unresolved. CDR1 is MDHEN, CDR2 SYDVKM, per germline. The CDR3 contains 12 residues. Trimming stripped 7 bases from V and 3 bases from J, with 10 bases between. CDR3 sequence (DNA): TGTGCCAGCAATAGCATAGGCTACGAGCAGTACTTC. It codes for CASNSIGYEQYF.

The rearrangement uses TRBV9 and TRBJ1-4; a weak D match, TRBD1 (5 bases). The CDR3 sequence is 14 residues long. The V gene lost 6 bases and the J gene lost 5 bases, with 14 bases spanning the gap. The germline gives CDR1 SGDLS, CDR2 YYNGEE. The CDR3: CASNPGRGNEKLFF. DNA of the CDR3: TGTGCCAGCAACCCAGGAAGGGGAAATGAAAAACTGTTTTTT. Variable domain in full (rest from reference TRBV9 and TRBJ1-4): DSGVTQTPKHLITATGQRVTLRCSPRSGDLSVYWYQQSLDQGLQFLIQYYNGEERAKGNILERFSAQQFPDLHSELNLSSLELGDSALYFCASNPGRGNEKLFFGSGTQLSVL.

This chain uses TRBV12-5 with TRBJ2-5, with D maybe TRBD2 (6 bases). The ends were cut back, 3 bases at V and 5 bases at J, with 13 bases in the middle. Germline V gene lookup returns CDR1 LGHNT and CDR2 FRNRAP. The CDR3 spans 14 residues. The DNA of the CDR3 is TGTGCTAGTGGTTTTGCCGGGACTGACGAGACCCAGTACTTC. Translation: CASGFAGTDETQYF.

This chain joins TRBV9 and TRBJ1-3; D gene unclear. CDR3 length: 12 amino acids. The germline gives CDR1 SGDLS, CDR2 YYNGEE. V was trimmed by 8 bases and J by 2 bases, leaving 8 bases between them. CDR3 residues: CASGVTGNTIYF. DNA of the CDR3: TGTGCCAGTGGTGTCACTGGAAACACCATATATTTT.

The chain employs TRBV7-9 and TRBJ2-2; a possible D gene is TRBD1 (6 bases). The CDR3 covers 15 residues. The V gene's germline CDR1 is SEHNR and CDR2 FQNEAQ (reference sequence). The V end was cut by 5 bases, the J end by 5 bases, with 15 bases between. The CDR3 DNA sequence: TGTGCCAGCAGCGCCAAACAGGGAATGACCGGGGAGCTGTTTTTT. This codes for CASSAKQGMTGELFF.

The rearrangement uses TRBV5-1 and TRBJ1-2, with 7 bases matching TRBD1. The junction had 12 bases not matched to a gene; V was cut back by 4 bases and J by 6 bases. Per germline, CDR1 SGHRS and CDR2 YFSETQ. CDR3 length: 15 amino acids. CDR3 in DNA: TGCGCCAGCAGCCCCGTGGCAGGGGGATTTGATGGCTACACCTTC. Its translation is CASSPVAGGFDGYTF.

This chain joins TRBV6-1 and TRBJ2-3, with 7 nucleotides matching TRBD1. J was trimmed by 5 bases and V by 6 bases; bases with no gene match: 11. The CDR3 has 15 amino acids. CDR1 and CDR2 (germline): MNHNS, SASEGT. The chain's CDR3 is CASRTGTAKGDTQYF. For the CDR3, the DNA is TGTGCCAGCAGGACCGGGACAGCCAAGGGAGATACGCAGTATTTT.

The chain is built from TRBV27 and TRBJ2-1; D possibly corresponds to TRBD2 (6 bases). The germline gives CDR1 MNHEY, CDR2 SMNVEV (reference sequence). This CDR3 has 18 residues. Between the trimmed V and J ends, which lost 0 bases and 0 bases, there was a span of 15 bases. The CDR3 DNA follows: TGTGCCAGCAGTTTATCCCATTCGGACTACCGCTCCTACAATGAGCAGTTCTTC. Residues: CASSLSHSDYRSYNEQFF.

The chain employs TRBV14 and TRBJ2-1; D gene ambiguous. V lost 6 bases and J 0 bases, leaving 12 bases between the germline ends. Per the germline V gene, CDR1 is SGHDN and CDR2 is FVKESK. The length of the CDR3 is 15 residues. As DNA, the CDR3 is TGTGCCAGCAGTAAACTTCAAAACTCCTACAATGAGCAGTTCTTC. The encoded protein is CASSKLQNSYNEQFF. The entire variable domain, with the rest obtained from reference TRBV14 and TRBJ2-1, is as follows: EAGVTQFPSHSVIEKGQTVTLRCDPISGHDNLYWYRRVMGKEIKFLLHFVKESKQDESGMPNNRFLAERTGGTYSTLKVQPAELEDSGVYFCASSKLQNSYNEQFFGPGTRLTVL.

This chain links TRBV5-4 with TRBJ1-4, with 7 bases identical to TRBD1. Germline loops: CDR1 SGHNT, CDR2 YYREEE (reference sequence). Germline trimming cut 4 bases from V and 5 bases from J; bases unmatched to any gene: 5. This CDR3 spans 14 amino acids. The CDR3 reads CASSQTGLNEKLFF. CDR3 DNA sequence: TGTGCCAGCAGCCAGACAGGGTTAAATGAAAAACTGTTTTTT.

This clone was picked up one time. V is TRBV9 and J is TRBJ2-7; 7 bases line up with TRBD1. Germline V gives CDR1 SGDLS, CDR2 YYNGEE. After removal of 4 bases from V and 0 bases from J, the junction contained 4 bases not matched to a gene. The CDR3 has 14 residues. The CDR3 DNA follows: TGTGCCAGCAGCCTCCGGACAGGCTCCTACGAGCAGTACTTC. Its protein product is CASSLRTGSYEQYF.

The sample holds one count of this clone. For the CDR3, the DNA is TGTGCCAGCAGTTCCGGGGTAGGGTACGAGCAGTACTTC. This encodes CASSSGVGYEQYF. The chain has TRBV6-5 and TRBJ2-7; D is perhaps TRBD2 (5 bases). The CDR3 is 13 residues long. V was pared by 4 bases and J by 4 bases, with 11 bases between. CDR1 is MNHEY, CDR2 SVGAGI, per germline.

The chain recombines TRBV7-8 with TRBJ1-2, with a possible D match to TRBD1 (6 bases). The CDR3 spans 14 residues. Per germline, CDR1 SGHVS and CDR2 FQNEAQ. Trimming took off 5 bases at V and 6 bases at J, with 16 bases between the two ends. CDR3 sequence: CASSRRTDVDGYTF. In DNA, the CDR3 is TGTGCCAGCAGCAGGCGGACAGATGTAGATGGCTACACCTTC.

This chain joins TRBV10-3 and TRBJ1-1; D possibly corresponds to TRBD1 (6 bases). The CDR3 has 15 residues. V lost 0 bases to trimming and J lost 4 bases, with 12 bases between them. Per germline, CDR1 ENHRY and CDR2 SYGVKD. The DNA of the CDR3 is TGTGCCATCAGTGAGTCGCAAATAGGGGGCACTGAAGCTTTCTTT. It translates to CAISESQIGGTEAFF.

This chain joins TRBV5-6 and TRBJ1-5; D perhaps matches TRBD1 (5 bases). Germline V gene data show CDR1 as SGHDT and CDR2 as YYEEEE. V was cut by 2 bases and J by 4 bases, with 10 bases left in between. The CDR3 is made up of 14 amino acids. The DNA of the CDR3 is TGTGCCAGCAGCTTCAGGGCCCCAAATCAGCCCCAGCATTTT. It yields the protein CASSFRAPNQPQHF.

The J gene is TRBJ2-7, the V gene TRBV25-1; tentative D call: TRBD1 (5 bases). CDR1 is MGHDK and CDR2 is SYGVNS in the germline V gene. Trimming pared 0 bases from V and 3 bases from J, leaving 12 bases between. The CDR3 contains 15 residues. The CDR3 loop reads CASSEYGAPIYEQYF. In nucleotides, the CDR3 is TGTGCCAGCAGTGAATATGGGGCCCCTATCTACGAGCAGTACTTC.

The count of this clone is one. This chain links TRBV21-1 with TRBJ2-7; no DNA check was done on the table's D call, TRBD1. TRBV21-1 is assigned pseudogene status. This CDR3 region has 15 residues. This CDR3 is CASSKAADNSYEQYF. In nucleotides, the CDR3 is TGTGCCAGCAGCAAAGCGGCAGACAACTCCTACGAGCAGTACTTC.

The J gene is TRBJ2-7, the V gene TRBV5-1, with 8 bases matching TRBD1. Germline values: CDR1 SGHRS, CDR2 YFSETQ. The CDR3 consists of 16 residues. J gave up 2 bases and V 2 bases, and 9 bases lay outside the gene matches. The CDR3 nucleotides read TGCGCCAGCAGCTTACCCCAGGGACAGGCAGCCTACGAGCAGTACTTC. Its protein product is CASSLPQGQAAYEQYF.

This clone appeared a single time. V gene TRBV7-6 combines with J gene TRBJ2-3, with 13 bases fitting TRBD2. Germline V gene data show CDR1 as SGHVS and CDR2 as FNYEAQ. V trimming: 5 bases; J trimming: 3 bases; junction bases outside the gene matches: 8. This CDR3 region has 17 residues. CDR3 nucleotides: TGTGCCAGCAGCCCACGGACTAGCGGGAGTGATACAGATACGCAGTATTTT. It codes for CASSPRTSGSDTDTQYF.

The chain couples TRBV6-5 to TRBJ2-7; 9 bases are shared with TRBD1. CDR3 length: 14 amino acids. The germline V gene has CDR1 MNHEY and CDR2 SVGAGI. Germline trimming cut 8 bases from V and 5 bases from J; bases unmatched to any gene: 10. CDR3 in amino acids: CASSNPGQGNEQYF. In DNA form, the CDR3 reads TGTGCCAGCTCAAATCCGGGACAGGGTAACGAGCAGTACTTC.

The chain joins TRBV9 to TRBJ1-3; 7 bases line up with TRBD1. Looked up from germline, CDR1 is SGDLS and CDR2 is YYNGEE. This CDR3 spans 16 amino acids. Losses at the gene ends were 0 bases for V and 2 bases for J; bases not matched to a gene: 5. CDR3: CASSVGAGGPGNTIYF. The DNA for the CDR3 is TGTGCCAGCAGCGTAGGCGCAGGGGGGCCTGGAAACACCATATATTTT.

In the case of this clone: Because the CDR3's place on the DNA is in doubt, the DNA is left out and the CDR3 is given as listed by TCRdb. This rearrangement joins TRBV6-1 to TRBJ2-2. The CDR3 is 16 residues long, counting both termini. The germline gives CDR1 MNHNS, CDR2 SASEGT. Here the CDR3 reads CASSEYRRAGTGELFF.

The V gene is TRBV7-9, the J gene TRBJ2-5, with 7 bases aligning to TRBD1. Unmatched junction bases numbered 2, after V lost 6 bases and J lost 4 bases. CDR1 and CDR2 from the germline V gene are SEHNR and FQNEAQ (reference sequence). This CDR3 region has 12 residues. CDR3 bases: TGTGCCAGCAGGACAGGGTCAGAGACCCAGTACTTC. This codes for CASRTGSETQYF.

The rearrangement uses TRBV5-1 and TRBJ1-4; possibly TRBD1 for D (5 bases). Trimming took 2 bases from V and 5 from J, leaving 10 bases between them. In germline, CDR1 is SGHRS, CDR2 YFSETQ. CDR3 length equals 14 residues. The CDR3 DNA is TGCGCCAGCAGCTTTAGGGACGTGAATGAAAAACTGTTTTTT. This encodes CASSFRDVNEKLFF.

The rearrangement joins TRBV11-2 to TRBJ1-4; D not resolved. V was pared by 8 bases and J by 3 bases, with 13 bases between. Germline loops: CDR1 SGHAT, CDR2 FQNNGV. The CDR3 has 14 residues. CDR3 DNA: TGTGCCAGCCGATTTGGTGGGGCTAATGAAAAACTGTTTTTT. This encodes CASRFGGANEKLFF.

This chain connects TRBV5-1 to TRBJ1-1, with 10 bases aligning to TRBD1. J gave up 5 bases and V 4 bases, and 8 bases lay outside the gene matches. The CDR3 covers 15 residues. Germline loops: CDR1 SGHRS, CDR2 YFSETQ. The CDR3: CASSDRQGAGTEAFF. CDR3 in DNA: TGCGCCAGCAGCGATAGACAGGGGGCAGGAACTGAAGCTTTCTTT.

J is TRBJ2-1 and V is TRBV7-6; D is undetermined. The CDR3 sequence is 15 residues long. CDR1 SGHVS and CDR2 FNYEAQ come from the germline V gene. Deletions cut 7 bases from V and 4 bases from J, with 17 bases between. The CDR3 is CASTLGPIDYNEQFF. CDR3 coding DNA: TGTGCCAGCACCCTCGGCCCGATCGATTACAATGAGCAGTTCTTC.

The chain recombines TRBV6-5 with TRBJ1-2; possibly TRBD1 for D (5 bases). V was cut by 4 bases and J by 2 bases, with 14 bases left in between. In germline, CDR1 is MNHEY, CDR2 SVGAGI. CDR3 length: 15 residues. CDR3 sequence (DNA): TGTGCCAGCAGTTTCCAGACAGCCTCAAACTATGGCTACACCTTC. This codes for CASSFQTASNYGYTF.

The chain uses TRBV7-9 and TRBJ2-3, with D possibly TRBD1 on 6 matching bases. The germline V gene has CDR1 SEHNR and CDR2 FQNEAQ (reference sequence). The CDR3 contains 12 residues. The ends were cut back, 3 bases at V and 12 bases at J, with 13 bases in the middle. The CDR3 sequence: CASSFRPGDQYF. The CDR3 DNA reads TGTGCCAGCAGCTTTCGACCAGGGGACCAGTATTTT.

This sequence joins TRBV6-1 and TRBJ2-3; 11 bases map to TRBD2. The CDR3 sequence is 16 residues long. The ends lost 2 bases at V and 6 bases at J; junction bases unmatched: 7. CDR1 and CDR2 from the germline V gene are MNHNS and SASEGT. CDR3 amino acids: CASSEYTSGGWDTQYF. CDR3 DNA: TGTGCCAGCAGTGAATATACTAGCGGGGGTTGGGATACGCAGTATTTT.

This clone occurred a few times. This chain joins TRBV2 and TRBJ2-1, with 9 bases that match TRBD1. V was pared by 10 bases and J by 1 base, with 11 bases of the junction left unmatched. Germline CDR1 reads SNHLY; CDR2 reads FYNNEI. This CDR3 has 16 amino acids. CDR3 sequence: CAIRGRTGASYNEQFF. DNA of the CDR3: TGTGCCATCAGAGGAAGGACAGGGGCTTCCTACAATGAGCAGTTCTTC.